This T cell receptor (beta chain) is from a study of T cell repertoires in cytomegalovirus infection. TCRdb re-derived calls from the reads in MiXCR, one entry per CDR3 protein. The top ten hold more than 10% of the sample, which has about 310,000 distinct CDR3 sequences, roughly 25% seen once. This clonotype was counted only a few times. The antigen is not known. Sequenced material: cultured PBMCs, taken from culture after CMV antigen stimulation. This receptor was taken from a human donor in good health (CMV status not recorded). Some clones in this sample may be carry-over from other donors' samples.

CDR3 in DNA: TGCGCCAGCAGCGGGGACCTTGGGGATGAGCAGTTCTTC. Translated, it gives CASSGDLGDEQFF. J is TRBJ2-1 and V is TRBV5-1; D possibly matches TRBD1 or TRBD2 (5 bases each). The CDR3 runs 13 residues. Germline CDR1 is SGHRS and CDR2 is YFSETQ. V dropped 4 bases and J dropped 8 bases, with 13 bases sitting between them.